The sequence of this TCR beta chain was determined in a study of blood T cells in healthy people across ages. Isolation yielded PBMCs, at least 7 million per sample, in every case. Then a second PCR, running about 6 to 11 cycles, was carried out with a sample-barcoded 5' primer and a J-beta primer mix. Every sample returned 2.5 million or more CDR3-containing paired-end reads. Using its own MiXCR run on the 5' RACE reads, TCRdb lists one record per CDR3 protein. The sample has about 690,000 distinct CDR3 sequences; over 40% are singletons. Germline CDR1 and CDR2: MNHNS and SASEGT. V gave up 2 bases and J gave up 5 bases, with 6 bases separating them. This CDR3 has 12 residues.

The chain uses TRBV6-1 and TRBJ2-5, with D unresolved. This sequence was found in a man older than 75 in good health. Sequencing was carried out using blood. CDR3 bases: TGTGCCAGCAGTGAAAGAATGGAGACCCAGTACTTC. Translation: CASSERMETQYF.